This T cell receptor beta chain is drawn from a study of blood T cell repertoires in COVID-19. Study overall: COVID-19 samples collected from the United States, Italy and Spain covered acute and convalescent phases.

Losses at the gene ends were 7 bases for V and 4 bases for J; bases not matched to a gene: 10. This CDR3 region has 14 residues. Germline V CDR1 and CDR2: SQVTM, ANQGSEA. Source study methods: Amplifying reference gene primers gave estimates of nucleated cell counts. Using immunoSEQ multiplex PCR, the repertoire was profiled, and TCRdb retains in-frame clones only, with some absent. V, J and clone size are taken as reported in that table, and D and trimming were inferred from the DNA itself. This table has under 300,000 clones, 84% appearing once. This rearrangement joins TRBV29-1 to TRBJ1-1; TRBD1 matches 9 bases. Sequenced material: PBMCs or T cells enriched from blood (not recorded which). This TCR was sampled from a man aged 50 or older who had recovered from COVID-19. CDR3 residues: CSARVKTGGTEAFF. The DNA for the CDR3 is TGCAGCGCCCGAGTTAAGACAGGGGGCACTGAAGCTTTCTTT.